This is a list of T cell receptor beta chains from one sample in a study of T cells in tuberculosis. Clones were read by immunoSEQ multiplex PCR, and TCRdb kept only the in-frame ones, dropping some. The top ten hold just over 20% of the sample, which has about 54,000 clones, 88% seen once. The sequencing sample was made of CD1b-GMM tetramer-negative cells sorted from PBMCs. Receptors were obtained from an adult woman with latent tuberculosis. Both conserved end residues are part of each CDR3. Each record gives: V gene, J gene, D gene, clone size, CDR3 protein, CDR3 DNA. D genes are given only for firm matches. Expanded clones get a size class; other rows say once, few or many, or leave the size out.

TRBV29-1	TRBJ1-5	.	.	CSVAASGQPQHF	TGCAGCGTTGCAGCATCAGGGCAGCCCCAGCATTTT
TRBV5-8	TRBJ1-2	.	.	CASSLAHRGRGGYTF	TGTGCCAGCAGCTTGGCCCATCGGGGTCGTGGGGGCTACACCTTC
TRBV15	TRBJ2-3	.	.	CATSGEGVSDTQYF	TGTGCCACCAGCGGAGAAGGGGTTTCAGATACGCAGTATTTT
TRBV7-9	TRBJ2-7	TRBD2	.	CASSLGTSGKIEQYF	TGTGCCAGCAGCTTAGGGACTAGCGGGAAAATCGAGCAGTACTTC
TRBV27	TRBJ2-7	TRBD1	.	CASSPYDRVSYEQYF	TGTGCCAGCAGCCCATACGACAGGGTCTCCTACGAGCAGTACTTC
TRBV6-5	TRBJ1-2	.	.	CASRGGPSHGYTF	TGTGCCAGCAGAGGGGGACCCTCCCATGGCTACACCTTC
TRBV5-4	TRBJ2-7	.	.	CASSPNPGLTYEQYF	TGTGCCAGCAGCCCCAATCCGGGACTCACCTACGAGCAGTACTTC
TRBV4-1	TRBJ2-5	.	.	CASSQGRGRRQETQYF	TGCGCCAGCAGCCAAGGAAGGGGCCGACGCCAAGAGACCCAGTACTTC
TRBV19	TRBJ2-1	.	.	CATTAGPLGNEQFF	TGTGCCACTACGGCGGGGCCCTTGGGGAATGAGCAGTTCTTC
TRBV27	TRBJ2-1	TRBD2	.	CASSSRLAGVGNEQFF	TGTGCCAGCAGTTCACGACTAGCGGGAGTAGGTAATGAGCAGTTCTTC
TRBV1	TRBJ2-2	.	.	CTRAPSEGSYNTGELFF	TGCACCAGGGCCCCGTCGGAGGGATCATATAACACCGGGGAGCTGTTTTTT
TRBV27	TRBJ2-7	.	.	CASSWARGAGYEQYF	TGTGCCAGCAGTTGGGCCCGGGGGGCGGGGTACGAGCAGTACTTC
TRBV4-3	TRBJ2-7	TRBD1	.	CASSHSGTGGSYEQYF	TGCGCCAGCAGCCATTCCGGGACAGGGGGCTCCTACGAGCAGTACTTC
TRBV18	TRBJ2-3	.	few	CASSPIPASATDTQYF	TGTGCCAGCTCACCTATTCCGGCTAGCGCGACAGATACGCAGTATTTT
TRBV6-1	TRBJ2-5	.	few	CASCRDYQETQYF	TGTGCCAGCTGCCGGGACTACCAAGAGACCCAGTACTTC
TRBV18	TRBJ2-7	TRBD2	once	CASSPVAGGYEQYF	TGTGCCAGCTCACCAGTAGCGGGGGGATACGAGCAGTACTTC
TRBV10-3	TRBJ2-7	.	.	CAISEKRAYEQYF	TGTGCCATCAGTGAGAAGCGGGCCTACGAGCAGTACTTC